This TCR beta chain was sequenced during a study of identical twins. TCRdb reprocessed the 5' RACE reads via MiXCR and lists one record per CDR3 protein. Of some 500,000 distinct CDR3 sequences listed, 14% were seen once; the top ten hold more than 0.8%. With 3 bases removed from V and 3 bases from J, the gap between germline ends came to 8 bases. Germline V gene data show CDR1 as MDHEN and CDR2 as SYDVKM. This CDR3 is built from 13 residues. The sample was also linked to a second study, of yellow fever vaccine responses in identical twins.

Sample: CD4+ T cells sorted from blood. This sequence joins TRBV28 and TRBJ2-5; D unclear. This TCR was sampled from a woman aged 18-29 years in good health. The CDR3 protein is CASSFRPKETQYF. The CDR3 DNA reads as TGTGCCAGCAGTTTTCGTCCCAAAGAGACCCAGTACTTC. Drawing the rest from reference TRBV28 and TRBJ2-5, the complete variable domain is DVKVTQSSRYLVKRTGEKVFLECVQDMDHENMFWYRQDPGLGLRLIYFSYDVKMKEKGDIPEGYSVSREKKERFSLILESASTNQTSMYLCASSFRPKETQYFGPGTRLLVL.